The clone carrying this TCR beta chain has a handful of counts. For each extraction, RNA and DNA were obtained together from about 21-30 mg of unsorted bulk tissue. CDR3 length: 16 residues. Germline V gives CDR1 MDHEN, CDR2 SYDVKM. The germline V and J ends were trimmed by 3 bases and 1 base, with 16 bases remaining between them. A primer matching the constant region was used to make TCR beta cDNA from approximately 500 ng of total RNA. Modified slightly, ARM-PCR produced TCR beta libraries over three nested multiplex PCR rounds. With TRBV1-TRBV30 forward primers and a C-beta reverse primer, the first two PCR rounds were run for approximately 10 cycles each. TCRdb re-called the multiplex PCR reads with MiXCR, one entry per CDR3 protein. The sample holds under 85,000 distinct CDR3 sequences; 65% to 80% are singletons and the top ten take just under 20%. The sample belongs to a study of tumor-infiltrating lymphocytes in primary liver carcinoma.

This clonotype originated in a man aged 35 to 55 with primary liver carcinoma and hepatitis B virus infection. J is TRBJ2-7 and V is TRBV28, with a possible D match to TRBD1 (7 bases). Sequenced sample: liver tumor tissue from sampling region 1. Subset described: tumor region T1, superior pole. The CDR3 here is CASSFQRGDSSYEQYF. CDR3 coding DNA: TGTGCCAGCAGTTTTCAAAGGGGGGACAGTTCCTACGAGCAGTACTTC.